This record concerns one T cell receptor (beta chain) sequence. Its antigen is as yet unknown. The PCR ran on 60 Vbeta and 13 Jbeta primers. Measured with immunoSEQ multiplex PCR; TCRdb has only the in-frame clones, and not every one. The sample records 95,000 to 150,000 clones, approximately 79% being singletons. The CDR3 runs to 15 residues. Trimming at V came to 3 bases and at J to 2 bases, leaving 4 bases not matched to a gene. Germline CDR1 and CDR2: MDHEN and SYDVKM. The sample comes from a study of cytomegalovirus exposure and HLA in healthy donors. As for the donors, each was a healthy bone marrow donor. The study's findings and limits: It was confirmed in vitro that a few of the CMV-associated chains were specific for CMV antigens. With further analysis later on, most CMV-associated TCR beta chains appeared HLA-restricted.

The specimen sequenced was PBMCs. This receptor was taken from a young man in good health and CMV-seronegative. The chain carries TRBV28 and TRBJ1-2; 9 bases align to TRBD1. The CDR3 bases are TGTGCCAGCAGTTTTCCACAGGGGGCGAACTATGGCTACACCTTC. Protein product: CASSFPQGANYGYTF.